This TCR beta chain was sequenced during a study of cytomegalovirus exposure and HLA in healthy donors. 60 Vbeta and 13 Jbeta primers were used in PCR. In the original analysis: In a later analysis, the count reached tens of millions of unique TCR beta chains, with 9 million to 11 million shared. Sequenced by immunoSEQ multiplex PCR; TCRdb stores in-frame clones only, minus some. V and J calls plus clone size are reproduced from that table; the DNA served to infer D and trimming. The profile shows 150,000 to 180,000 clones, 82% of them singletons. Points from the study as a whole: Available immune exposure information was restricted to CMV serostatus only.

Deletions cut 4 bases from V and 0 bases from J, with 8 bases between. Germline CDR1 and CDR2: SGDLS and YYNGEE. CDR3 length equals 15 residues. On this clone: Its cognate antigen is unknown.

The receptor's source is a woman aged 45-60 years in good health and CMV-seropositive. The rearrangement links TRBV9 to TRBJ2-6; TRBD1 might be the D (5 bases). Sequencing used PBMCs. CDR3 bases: TGTGCCAGCAGCCCAGGGCCCTCTGGGGCCAACGTCCTGACTTTC. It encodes CASSPGPSGANVLTF.